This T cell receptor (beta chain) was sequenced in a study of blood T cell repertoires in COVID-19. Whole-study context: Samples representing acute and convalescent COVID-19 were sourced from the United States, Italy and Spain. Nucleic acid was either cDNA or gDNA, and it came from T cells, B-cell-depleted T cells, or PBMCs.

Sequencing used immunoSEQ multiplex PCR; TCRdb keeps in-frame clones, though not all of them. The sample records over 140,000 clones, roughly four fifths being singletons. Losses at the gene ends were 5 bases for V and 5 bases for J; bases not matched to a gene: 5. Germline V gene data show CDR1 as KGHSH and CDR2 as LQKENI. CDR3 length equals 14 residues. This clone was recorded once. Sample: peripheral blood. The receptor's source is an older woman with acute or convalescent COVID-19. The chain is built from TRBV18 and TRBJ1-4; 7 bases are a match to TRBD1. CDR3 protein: CASSTLGQNEKLFF. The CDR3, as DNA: TGTGCCAGCTCAACCTTGGGACAGAATGAAAAACTGTTTTTT.